Below, 4 T cell receptor beta chains from the same sample are listed, as sequenced in a study of long-term antiretroviral therapy in people with HIV. At survey level, the immunoSEQ assay was run in its v3.0 version. Assay: immunoSEQ multiplex PCR; the TCRdb copy retains only in-frame clones and omits some. Here the sample spans 35,000 or so clones, roughly 93% being singletons. The sequencing used unsorted PBMCs, collected 4.1 years after starting antiretroviral therapy. The receptors were gathered from a woman in her forties or fifties with HIV.

The chain links TRBV7-6 to TRBJ2-7; 9 bases align to TRBD1. After removal of 5 bases from V and 3 bases from J, the junction contained 8 bases not matched to a gene. The CDR3 spans 15 residues. The germline V gene encodes CDR1 SGHVS and CDR2 FNYEAQ. Here the CDR3 DNA reads TGTGCCAGCAGCCTCGGACAGGGGATAAGCTACGAGCAGTACTTC. Its translation is CASSLGQGISYEQYF.

V gene TRBV6-5 combines with J gene TRBJ2-7; the D is unclear. From germline, CDR1 is MNHEY and CDR2 SVGAGI. Trimming took off 5 bases at V and 6 bases at J, with 14 bases between the two ends. CDR3 length: 13 amino acids. This CDR3 reads CASSPSVRAEQYF. The CDR3 nucleotides are TGTGCCAGCAGTCCCTCCGTCCGGGCCGAGCAGTACTTC.

This clone was detected once. The chain combines TRBV5-1 with TRBJ2-7, with D uncertain. From germline, CDR1 is SGHRS and CDR2 YFSETQ. With 3 bases removed from V and 2 bases from J, the gap between germline ends came to 12 bases. The CDR3 is 14 amino acids. The chain's CDR3 is CASSSNTAAYEQYF. CDR3 coding DNA: TGCGCCAGCAGCTCAAATACAGCTGCCTACGAGCAGTACTTC.

This clone was observed once. V gene TRBV11-2 combines with J gene TRBJ1-6, with D unclear. Trimming cost V 1 base and J 0 bases, with 7 bases left between them. The germline V gene has CDR1 SGHAT and CDR2 FQNNGV. There are 16 residues in the CDR3. The CDR3 sequence is CASSLVGISYNSPLHF. CDR3 nucleotides: TGTGCCAGCAGCTTAGTAGGGATCTCCTATAATTCACCCCTCCACTTT.